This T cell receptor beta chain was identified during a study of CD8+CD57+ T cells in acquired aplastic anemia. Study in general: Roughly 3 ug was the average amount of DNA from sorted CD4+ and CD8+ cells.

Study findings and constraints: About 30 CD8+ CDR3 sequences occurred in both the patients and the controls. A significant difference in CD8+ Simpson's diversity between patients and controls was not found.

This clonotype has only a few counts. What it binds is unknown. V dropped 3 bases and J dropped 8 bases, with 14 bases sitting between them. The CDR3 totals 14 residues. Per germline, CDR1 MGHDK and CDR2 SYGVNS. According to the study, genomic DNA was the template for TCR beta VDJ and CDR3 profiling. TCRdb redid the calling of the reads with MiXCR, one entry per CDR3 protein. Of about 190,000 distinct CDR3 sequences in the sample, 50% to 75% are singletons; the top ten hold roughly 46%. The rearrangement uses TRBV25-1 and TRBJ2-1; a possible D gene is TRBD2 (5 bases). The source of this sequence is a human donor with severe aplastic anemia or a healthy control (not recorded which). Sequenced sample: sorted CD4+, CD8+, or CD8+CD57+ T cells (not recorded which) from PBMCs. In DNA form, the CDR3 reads TGTGCCAGCAGTGAGAACAGCGGTGAGGATGAGCAGTTCTTC. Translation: CASSENSGEDEQFF.